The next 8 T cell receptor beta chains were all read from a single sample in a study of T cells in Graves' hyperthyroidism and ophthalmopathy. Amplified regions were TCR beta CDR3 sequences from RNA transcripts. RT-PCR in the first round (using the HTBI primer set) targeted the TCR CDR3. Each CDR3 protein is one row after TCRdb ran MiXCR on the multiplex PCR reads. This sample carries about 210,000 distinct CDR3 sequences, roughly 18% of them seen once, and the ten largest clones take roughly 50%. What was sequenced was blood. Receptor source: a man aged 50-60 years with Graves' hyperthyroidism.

The CDR3 is CSARDPDSGSLETQYF. The CDR3 region has the DNA TGCAGTGCTCGGGATCCGGATAGCGGGAGTCTTGAGACCCAGTACTTC. This chain links TRBV20-1 with TRBJ2-5; 9 nucleotides line up with TRBD2. Germline-derived CDR1 and CDR2 are DFQATT and SNEGSKA (reference sequence). The V gene end was trimmed by 5 bases and the J gene end by 5 bases; junction bases not matched to a gene: 15. CDR3 length: 16 residues.

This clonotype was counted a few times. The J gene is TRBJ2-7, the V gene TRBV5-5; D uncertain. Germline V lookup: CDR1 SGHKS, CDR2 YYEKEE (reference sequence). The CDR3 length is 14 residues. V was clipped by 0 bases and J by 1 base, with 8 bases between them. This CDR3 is CASSLETASYEQYF. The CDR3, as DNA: TGTGCCAGCAGCTTGGAAACAGCTTCCTACGAGCAGTACTTC.

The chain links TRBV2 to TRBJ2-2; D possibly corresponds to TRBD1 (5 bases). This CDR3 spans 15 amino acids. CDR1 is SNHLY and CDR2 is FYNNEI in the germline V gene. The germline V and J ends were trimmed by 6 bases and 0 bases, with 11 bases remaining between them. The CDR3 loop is CASSADSSNTGELFF. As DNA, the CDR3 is TGTGCCAGCAGCGCAGACAGCTCGAACACCGGGGAGCTGTTTTTT.

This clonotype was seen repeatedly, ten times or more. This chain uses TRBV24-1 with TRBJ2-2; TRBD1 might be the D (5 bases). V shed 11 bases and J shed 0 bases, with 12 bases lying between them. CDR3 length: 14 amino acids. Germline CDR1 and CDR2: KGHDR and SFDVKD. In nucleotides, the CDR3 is TGTGCCAAACGGACATCCTCGAACACCGGGGAGCTGTTTTTT. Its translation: CAKRTSSNTGELFF.

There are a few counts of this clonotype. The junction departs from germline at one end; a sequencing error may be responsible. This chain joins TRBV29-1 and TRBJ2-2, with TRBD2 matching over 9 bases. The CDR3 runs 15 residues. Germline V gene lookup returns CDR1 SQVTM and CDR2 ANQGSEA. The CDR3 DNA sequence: TGCGGCGTTACGACTAGCGGAGGATTCACCGGGGAGCTGTTTTTT. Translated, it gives CGVTTSGGFTGELFF.

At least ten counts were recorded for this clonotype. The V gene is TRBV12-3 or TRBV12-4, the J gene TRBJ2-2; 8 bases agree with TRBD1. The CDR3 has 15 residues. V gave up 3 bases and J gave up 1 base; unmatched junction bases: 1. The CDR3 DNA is TGTGCCAGCAGTTTCGGGACAGGGAACACCGGGGAGCTGTTTTTT. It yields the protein CASSFGTGNTGELFF.

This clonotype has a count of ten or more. The CDR3 is CASSTQVNTEAFF. CDR3 in DNA: TGTGCCAGTAGTACGCAGGTGAACACTGAAGCTTTCTTT. The gene calls are TRBV19 and TRBJ1-1; D remains ambiguous. The CDR3 has 13 amino acids. Germline V lookup: CDR1 LNHDA, CDR2 SQIVND (reference sequence). V lost 4 bases to trimming and J lost 0 bases, with 6 bases between them.

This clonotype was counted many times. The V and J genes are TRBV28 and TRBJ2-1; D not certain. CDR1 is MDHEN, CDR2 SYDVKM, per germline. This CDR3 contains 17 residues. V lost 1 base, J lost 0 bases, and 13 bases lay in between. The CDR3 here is CASSLSGRFSSYNEQFF. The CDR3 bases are TGTGCCAGCAGTTTATCAGGCAGGTTCAGCTCCTACAATGAGCAGTTCTTC.